This passage covers 30 T cell receptor beta chains from one sample sequenced in a study of post-analysis software for immune sequencing data. No antigens are known for them. Unique molecular identifiers tagged the TCR beta cDNA libraries. Each CDR3 protein gets one entry after TCRdb re-called the PCR reads with MiXCR. The sample lists fewer than 550,000 distinct CDR3 sequences; under 40% were seen once. Notes on the study in general: Compared with controls, patients had more of about 5 TRBV segments, including TRBV5-6, TRBV5-1 and TRBV20-1.

Material: blood. The receptor source for this set is a girl between 2 and 17 years old with multiple sclerosis.

V gene TRBV7-2 combines with J gene TRBJ1-2; no definite D call. CDR3 length equals 15 residues. Trimming stripped 1 base from V and 2 bases from J, with 11 bases between. Germline CDR1 and CDR2: SGHTA and FQGNSA. The CDR3 nucleotides read TGTGCCAGCAGCTTAGTGGCAGATGCCAACTATGGCTACACCTTC. It translates to CASSLVADANYGYTF.

The chain links TRBV5-1 to TRBJ1-4, with a tentative D call TRBD1 (6 bases). There are 19 residues in the CDR3. V was shortened by 0 bases and J by 2 bases, with 20 bases between the two germline ends. CDR1 is SGHRS, CDR2 YFSETQ, per germline. The CDR3 DNA reads as TGCGCCAGCAGCTTGGACGGTCCCCCGAAGCAGGGGACTAATGAAAAACTGTTTTTT. It encodes CASSLDGPPKQGTNEKLFF.

The chain is built from TRBV11-2 and TRBJ2-5; no clear D. CDR3 size: 13 residues. Per the germline V gene, CDR1 is SGHAT and CDR2 is FQNNGV. V lost 7 bases, J lost 7 bases, and 16 bases lay in between. DNA of the CDR3: TGTGCCAGCACCGTGATGGACGGTCGGACCCAGTACTTC. The encoded protein is CASTVMDGRTQYF.

This clonotype has just a few counts. The rearrangement joins TRBV5-1 to TRBJ2-4; D may be TRBD2 (6 bases). TRBJ2-7 matches the DNA end more closely, so the J call is doubtful. This CDR3 has 13 residues. Per germline, CDR1 SGHRS and CDR2 YFSETQ. The CDR3 reads CASSLDGLNEQYF. DNA of the CDR3: TGCGCCAGCAGCTTGGACGGACTAAACGAGCAGTACTTC.

The chain combines TRBV12-3 or TRBV12-4 with TRBJ2-7; TRBD1 might be the D (5 bases). Trimming removed 3 bases from V and 6 bases from J, with 15 bases in between. The CDR3 sequence is 14 residues long. This CDR3 is CASSFQGFPSEQYF. The DNA of the CDR3 is TGTGCCAGCAGTTTTCAGGGTTTTCCTTCCGAGCAGTACTTC.

In this sample, this clonotype turned up a few times. The chain combines TRBV5-5 with TRBJ2-3; the D gene is possibly TRBD1 (6 bases). The CDR3 consists of 14 residues. V was cut by 6 bases and J by 3 bases, with 14 bases left in between. CDR1 and CDR2 from the germline V gene are SGHKS and YYEKEE (reference sequence). The CDR3, as DNA: TGTGCCAGCATAAGACAGGTTTCGACAGATACGCAGTATTTT. Encoded protein: CASIRQVSTDTQYF.

This clonotype was seen a handful of times. The rearrangement uses TRBV7-9 and TRBJ2-3; D gene unclear. CDR3 length: 15 amino acids. Germline V gene data show CDR1 as SEHNR and CDR2 as FQNEAQ (reference sequence). Trimming left V 0 bases short and J 7 bases short, with 14 bases between. The CDR3 DNA reads as TGTGCCAGCAGCTTAGCTGGCTGGGAATCATATACGCAGTATTTT. Translated: CASSLAGWESYTQYF.

V and J are TRBV7-2 and TRBJ1-5, with D perhaps matching TRBD1 (5 bases). Germline V gene lookup returns CDR1 SGHTA and CDR2 FQGNSA. The CDR3 loop spans 14 amino acids. With 0 bases removed from V and 7 bases from J, the gap between germline ends came to 10 bases. CDR3 in DNA: TGTGCCAGCAGCTTAGCAGGGCGGGGGCAGCCCCAGCATTTT. Translation: CASSLAGRGQPQHF.

This clonotype is a singleton in its sample. V is TRBV10-3 and J is TRBJ2-7, with TRBD2 as a possible D gene (5 bases). The CDR3 runs to 13 residues. V lost 10 bases and J 5 bases, leaving 18 bases between the germline ends. The germline CDR1 and CDR2 sequences are ENHRY and SYGVKD. CDR3 region: CATGKGAFNEQYF. The CDR3 region has the DNA TGTGCCACGGGGAAGGGAGCCTTTAACGAGCAGTACTTC.

V gene TRBV28 combines with J gene TRBJ2-1; D remains unclear. The CDR3 has 14 amino acids. Trimming left V 4 bases short and J 4 bases short, with 11 bases between. Per germline, CDR1 MDHEN and CDR2 SYDVKM. The DNA for the CDR3 is TGTGCCAGCAGTTCTCTTTCTAGGTACAATGAGCAGTTCTTC. Protein product: CASSSLSRYNEQFF.

The rearrangement joins TRBV10-2 to TRBJ2-7, with D possibly being TRBD2 (5 bases). The CDR3 covers 15 residues. From germline, CDR1 is WSHSY and CDR2 SAAADI. Trimming pared 5 bases from V and 0 bases from J, leaving 14 bases between. The CDR3 here is CASSRSDLYSYEQYF. CDR3 DNA: TGCGCCAGCAGTCGTAGCGACTTATACTCCTACGAGCAGTACTTC.

Turning to this clonotype: One end of the junction is discordant with germline, which a read error may explain. This chain uses TRBV5-1 with TRBJ2-5; tentative D call: TRBD2 (6 bases). The CDR3 contains 17 residues. The germline gives CDR1 SGHRS, CDR2 YFSETQ. The CDR3 coding sequence is TGCGCCAGTAGCTTGATGGGCCGGGGGTCTGATGGAGAGACCCAGTACTTC. It encodes CASSLMGRGSDGETQYF.

This chain links TRBV5-1 with TRBJ2-2, with 9 bases matching TRBD2. There are 15 residues in the CDR3. Germline V gene lookup returns CDR1 SGHRS and CDR2 YFSETQ. J gave up 6 bases and V 0 bases, and 3 bases lay outside the gene matches. The DNA of the CDR3 is TGCGCCAGCAGCTTGGCCCCTAGCGGGGCCGGGGAGCTGTTTTTT. It translates to CASSLAPSGAGELFF.

The chain links TRBV7-3 to TRBJ2-1, with D perhaps matching TRBD1 (6 bases). This CDR3 is built from 16 residues. V dropped 0 bases and J dropped 7 bases, with 16 bases sitting between them. Germline V gene lookup returns CDR1 SGHTA and CDR2 FQGTGA. CDR3 DNA: TGTGCCAGCAGCTTAACTGGGGGCATACAAGGTAATGAGCAGTTCTTC. It translates to CASSLTGGIQGNEQFF. Full variable domain (rest looked up from reference TRBV7-3 and TRBJ2-1): GAGVSQTPSNKVTEKGKYVELRCDPISGHTALYWYRQSLGQGPEFLIYFQGTGAADDSGLPNDRFFAVRPEGSVSTLKIQRTERGDSAVYLCASSLTGGIQGNEQFFGPGTRLTVL.

This clonotype was detected a few times. The chain uses TRBV7-3 and TRBJ2-3, with D possibly TRBD1 on 6 matching bases. The CDR3 is made up of 15 amino acids. The germline V and J ends were trimmed by 2 bases and 4 bases, with 13 bases remaining between them. Germline V CDR1 and CDR2: SGHTA, FQGTGA. Here the CDR3 reads CASSLEGAGADTQYF. CDR3 DNA: TGTGCCAGCAGCTTAGAAGGGGCAGGGGCAGATACGCAGTATTTT. Based on the CDR3 plus reference TRBV7-3 and TRBJ2-3, the full variable domain is GAGVSQTPSNKVTEKGKYVELRCDPISGHTALYWYRQSLGQGPEFLIYFQGTGAADDSGLPNDRFFAVRPEGSVSTLKIQRTERGDSAVYLCASSLEGAGADTQYFGPGTRLTVL.

This clonotype has just a few counts. V is TRBV29-1 and J is TRBJ2-4; 12 positions match TRBD2. Trimming removed 5 bases from V and 4 bases from J; junction bases left unmatched: 6. The germline V gene has CDR1 SQVTM and CDR2 ANQGSEA. This CDR3 is 15 amino acids long. The CDR3, as DNA: TGCAGCGTTTTTACTAGCGGGGGGTTGAAAAACATTCAGTACTTC. It translates to CSVFTSGGLKNIQYF.

Worth noting for this clonotype: With a much larger clone just one base away, this may be a read error. The genes are TRBV5-1 and TRBJ2-1; 10 bases map to TRBD1. The germline CDR1 and CDR2 sequences are SGHRS and YFSETQ. The CDR3 covers 14 residues. V trimming: 4 bases; J trimming: 10 bases; junction bases outside the gene matches: 8. The CDR3 DNA is TGCGCCAGCAGCCCCGGGGACAGGGGCAACGAGCAGTTCTTC. Translating gives CASSPGDRGNEQFF.

The rearrangement joins TRBV20-1 to TRBJ2-7, with TRBD2 matching over 10 bases. The CDR3 totals 14 residues. Germline V lookup: CDR1 DFQATT, CDR2 SNEGSKA (reference sequence). J lost 3 bases, V lost 3 bases, and 5 bases had no gene match. CDR3 nucleotide sequence: TGCAGTGCTAGCTGGCTAGCGGGAGTCTACGAGCAGTACTTC. This codes for CSASWLAGVYEQYF.

This clonotype was picked up a small number of times. V and J are TRBV4-2 and TRBJ2-1, with 8 bases identical to TRBD2. Germline V CDR1 and CDR2: LGHNA, YNFKEQ. V lost 8 bases and J lost 9; bases outside the gene matches: 15. The CDR3 sequence is 15 residues long. CDR3 loop: CASSQGAGGSREQFF. The CDR3 DNA sequence: TGTGCCAGCTCCCAAGGGGCGGGGGGCAGCCGTGAGCAGTTCTTC.

The rearrangement links TRBV5-1 to TRBJ2-5; TRBD2 aligns across 8 bases. V dropped 4 bases and J dropped 2; count of bases not matched to a gene: 10. The germline V gene encodes CDR1 SGHRS and CDR2 YFSETQ. The CDR3 is 16 amino acids. The CDR3 sequence is CASSQRNGGVQETQYF. The CDR3 DNA is TGCGCCAGCAGCCAGCGAAACGGGGGGGTTCAAGAGACCCAGTACTTC. The complete variable domain, with remaining parts taken from reference TRBV5-1 and TRBJ2-5, reads KAGVTQTPRYLIKTRGQQVTLSCSPISGHRSVSWYQQTPGQGLQFLFEYFSETQRNKGNFPGRFSGRQFSNSRSEMNVSTLELGDSALYLCASSQRNGGVQETQYFGPGTRLLVL.

The J gene is TRBJ2-7, the V gene TRBV29-1, with TRBD1 matching 7 bases. The assigned J gene may be wrong: the sequence end matches TRBJ2-1 better. This CDR3 region has 17 residues. Germline CDR1 and CDR2: SQVTM and ANQGSEA. The DNA of the CDR3 is TGCAGCGTTGAAGAAGGCTCGCTACAGGGGACACACAATGAGCAGTTCTTC. Translated, it gives CSVEEGSLQGTHNEQFF.

In its sample, this clonotype was seen a few times. This chain connects TRBV10-3 to TRBJ2-7; the D gene is possibly TRBD1 (5 bases). CDR1 and CDR2 from the germline V gene are ENHRY and SYGVKD. V was cut by 6 bases and J by 0 bases, with 9 bases left in between. The CDR3 totals 13 residues. CDR3 amino acids: CAIRSDNSYEQYF. CDR3 in DNA: TGTGCCATCAGATCGGACAACTCCTACGAGCAGTACTTC.

This clonotype showed up many times. The chain couples TRBV20-1 to TRBJ1-2; unclear D gene. Per the germline V gene, CDR1 is DFQATT and CDR2 is SNEGSKA (reference sequence). The CDR3 is made up of 12 amino acids. With 4 bases removed from V and 4 bases from J, the gap between germline ends came to 10 bases. The CDR3 nucleotides are TGCAGTGCTAACCCCTTTTCCTATGGCTACACCTTC. It yields the protein CSANPFSYGYTF.

The chain is built from TRBV7-9 and TRBJ2-1; TRBD2 aligns across 10 bases. CDR1 SEHNR and CDR2 FQNEAQ come from the germline V gene (reference sequence). The CDR3 is 15 residues long. Germline trimming cut 6 bases from V and 4 bases from J; bases unmatched to any gene: 6. CDR3 in amino acids: CASRERGGLYNEQFF. As DNA, the CDR3 is TGTGCCAGCAGAGAGCGGGGGGGCCTTTACAATGAGCAGTTCTTC.

This clonotype was recorded at least ten times. The V gene is TRBV5-8, the J gene TRBJ2-1; the match to TRBD1 covers 7 bases. CDR3 size: 15 residues. Trimming took 2 bases from V and 2 from J; bases not matched to a gene: 4. Germline V gene data show CDR1 as SGHTS and CDR2 as YDEGEE. The CDR3 spells CASSFDRATYNEQFF. CDR3 sequence (DNA): TGTGCCAGCAGCTTTGACAGGGCCACCTACAATGAGCAGTTCTTC.

The chain carries TRBV29-1 and TRBJ1-1; possible D gene TRBD1, 6 bases. The V gene lost 2 bases and the J gene lost 1 base, with 8 bases spanning the gap. Germline CDR1 is SQVTM and CDR2 is ANQGSEA. CDR3 length: 13 amino acids. This CDR3 is CSVERGRNTEAFF. The CDR3 DNA follows: TGCAGCGTTGAACGGGGGCGGAACACTGAAGCTTTCTTT.

CDR3 DNA: TGTGCCAGCAGTGAAGACAGGGGTTCCTCACCCCTCCACTTT. The encoded protein is CASSEDRGSSPLHF. The genes are TRBV6-1 and TRBJ1-6, with 7 bases identical to TRBD1. Germline V CDR1 and CDR2: MNHNS, SASEGT. The CDR3 contains 14 residues. J was trimmed by 10 bases and V by 1 base; bases with no gene match: 4.

The rearrangement uses TRBV27 and TRBJ2-1; no definite D call. The CDR3 length is 14 residues. Trimming removed 2 bases at V and 8 bases at J, with 13 bases between. Germline loops: CDR1 MNHEY, CDR2 SMNVEV (reference sequence). DNA for the CDR3: TGTGCCAGCAGTTTAAGCTGGGGTTCCGATGAGCAGTTCTTC. Residues: CASSLSWGSDEQFF.

This clonotype was seen a few times. The chain uses TRBV2 and TRBJ2-1; 16 positions match TRBD2. V shed 8 bases, J shed 7 bases, and the junction held 20 bases outside the gene matches. Germline V lookup: CDR1 SNHLY, CDR2 FYNNEI. CDR3 length: 20 residues. Here the CDR3 reads CASSPPAQGLAGGLRNEQFF. The CDR3 nucleotides are TGTGCCAGCTCCCCTCCGGCACAGGGACTAGCGGGGGGGCTGAGGAATGAGCAGTTCTTC.

This clonotype occurred many times. This chain joins TRBV11-2 and TRBJ1-6, with 7 positions matching TRBD1. The germline gives CDR1 SGHAT, CDR2 FQNNGV. J lost 8 bases, V lost 5 bases, and 6 bases had no gene match. The CDR3 totals 14 residues. The DNA for the CDR3 is TGTGCCAGCAGCAAACAGGGGTTGGATTCACCCCTCCACTTT. Its translation: CASSKQGLDSPLHF.